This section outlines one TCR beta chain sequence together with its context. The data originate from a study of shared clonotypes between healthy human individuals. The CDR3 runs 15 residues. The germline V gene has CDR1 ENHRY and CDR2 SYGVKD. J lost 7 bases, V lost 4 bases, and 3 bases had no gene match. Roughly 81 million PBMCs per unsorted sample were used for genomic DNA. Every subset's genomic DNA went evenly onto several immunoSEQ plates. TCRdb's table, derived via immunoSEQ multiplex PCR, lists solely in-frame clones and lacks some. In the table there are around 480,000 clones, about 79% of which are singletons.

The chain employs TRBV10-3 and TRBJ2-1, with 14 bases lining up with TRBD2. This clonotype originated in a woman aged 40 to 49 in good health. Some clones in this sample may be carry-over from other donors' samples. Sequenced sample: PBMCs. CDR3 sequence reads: CAISAGTSGSNEQFF. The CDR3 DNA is TGTGCCATCAGTGCCGGGACTAGCGGGAGTAATGAGCAGTTCTTC.